The text below deals with one T cell receptor (beta chain). It lacks a known antigen. No much larger clone is present one base from it, and per-base qualities are unavailable. This specimen belongs to a study of T cell changes during pregnancy in multiple sclerosis (dated by TCRdb to the late 2010s). Regarding the research as a whole: The study examined how the T cell repertoire changed over the course of pregnancy in women with multiple sclerosis.

The library was generated by the immunoSEQ multiplex PCR assay. The clones in this table, taken by TCRdb from immuneACCESS, are in-frame only. Not every clone is retained; where verified, under half of the shortfall comes from an unresolved V gene, and the cause of the rest is unknown. A total of about 41,000 clones appear in this sample, 85% to 95% of them only once. 6.5% to 7.5% of the sample comes from the top ten. This clonotype originated in a female donor with multiple sclerosis, enrolled in a pregnancy study. The starting material was CD8+ T cells from peripheral blood mononuclear cells, obtained in the third trimester of pregnancy.

The DNA reads TGTGCCAGTAGTATAGTCCAAGGACAGGGGCAAATCGATTTCTACGAGCAGTACTTC. Translated, it gives CASSIVQGQGQIDFYEQYF. The V and J segments used are TRBV19 and TRBJ2-7, with TRBD1 identical over 9 junction bases. From the cysteine up to the phenylalanine, the CDR3 has a length of 19 residues. The entry retains the CDR3 DNA only, 57 bases that are in frame from base 1. Taken from the germline V gene (reference sequence), the CDR1 and CDR2 loops are LNHDA and SQIVND. The junction shows trimming of 1 base on V and 3 bases on J, and the gene matches do not reach 16 bases of it.